The next 13 T cell receptor beta chains were all read from a single sample in a study of control samples from healthy donors and cancer patients. Only in-frame clones appear in the TCRdb table, and some are missing; sequencing was by immunoSEQ multiplex PCR. This table has about 190,000 clones, about 90% appearing once. Sequenced sample: blood. The source of these receptors is a man aged 25-45 years in good health.

J is TRBJ2-5 and V is TRBV6-2 or TRBV6-3, with 7 bases aligning to TRBD1. CDR1 MNHEY and CDR2 SVGEGT come from the germline V gene. V shed 4 bases, J shed 8 bases, and the junction held 13 bases outside the gene matches. The CDR3 length is 15 residues. The CDR3 nucleotides read TGTGCCAGCAGTTCCACGACAGGGCGCGTAAGAACCCAGTACTTC. It yields the protein CASSSTTGRVRTQYF.

This rearrangement joins TRBV28 to TRBJ2-7; D is possibly TRBD1 (6 bases). Trimming shortened V by 6 bases and J by 0 bases, and 15 bases separated the two germline ends. CDR1 is MDHEN and CDR2 is SYDVKM in the germline V gene. There are 15 residues in the CDR3. For the CDR3, the DNA is TGTGCCAGCAGCCTGGGGGACATCGGCTCCTACGAGCAGTACTTC. Translating it yields CASSLGDIGSYEQYF.

This chain links TRBV6-1 with TRBJ1-2; D not resolved. CDR3 size: 14 residues. Trimming removed 2 bases from V and 4 bases from J, with 11 bases in between. Germline-derived CDR1 and CDR2 are MNHNS and SASEGT. CDR3 nucleotides: TGTGCCAGCAGTGAACGGGGTGGTGGCTATGGCTACACCTTC. Encoded protein: CASSERGGGYGYTF.

The rearrangement joins TRBV3-1 (or the pseudogene TRBV3-2) to TRBJ2-1, with a tentative D call TRBD1 (5 bases). Germline CDR1 LGHDT, CDR2 YNNKEL (reference sequence). V was cut by 3 bases and J by 5 bases, with 17 bases left in between. The CDR3 has 16 amino acids. CDR3 amino acids: CASSQETAGRDNEQFF. The CDR3 bases are TGTGCCAGCAGCCAGGAGACAGCCGGTCGGGACAATGAGCAGTTCTTC.

The chain links TRBV4-1 to TRBJ1-1; 10 bases agree with TRBD1. This CDR3 comprises 16 residues. CDR1 MGHRA and CDR2 YSYEKL come from the germline V gene. The ends lost 5 bases at V and 3 bases at J; junction bases unmatched: 9. In nucleotides, the CDR3 is TGCGCCAGCAGCACGGGACAGGGGTCGGGCCACACTGAAGCTTTCTTT. It codes for CASSTGQGSGHTEAFF.

The chain employs TRBV27 and TRBJ2-6; the D is unclear. V lost 0 bases, J lost 3 bases, and 18 bases lay in between. Germline lookup yields CDR1 MNHEY and CDR2 SMNVEV (reference sequence). The CDR3 sequence is 19 residues long. CDR3 in amino acids: CASSLSIGKVGFGANVLTF. CDR3 coding DNA: TGTGCCAGCAGTTTATCGATTGGAAAAGTGGGGTTTGGGGCCAACGTCCTGACTTTC. Drawing the rest from reference TRBV27 and TRBJ2-6, the complete variable domain is EAQVTQNPRYLITVTGKKLTVTCSQNMNHEYMSWYRQDPGLGLRQIYYSMNVEVTDKGDVPEGYKVSRKEKRNFPLILESPSPNQTSLYFCASSLSIGKVGFGANVLTFGAGSRLTVL.

This clone was recorded once. J is TRBJ1-1 and V is TRBV7-9; D is unclear. The CDR3 is 15 amino acids. The V end was cut by 2 bases, the J end by 1 base, with 11 bases between. Germline V CDR1 and CDR2: SEHNR, FQNEAQ (reference sequence). DNA of the CDR3: TGTGCCAGCAGCTTATACCAGGCTGAGAACACTGAAGCTTTCTTT. As protein: CASSLYQAENTEAFF.

The chain employs TRBV7-9 and TRBJ1-1; a weak D match, TRBD1 (5 bases). The V end was cut by 5 bases, the J end by 6 bases, with 13 bases between. The CDR3 is 13 residues long. CDR1 is SEHNR, CDR2 FQNEAQ, per germline (reference sequence). As DNA, the CDR3 is TGTGCCAGCAGCCCTCAGGGTTGGGCTGAAGCTTTCTTT. Amino acids: CASSPQGWAEAFF.

This chain connects TRBV4-1 to TRBJ2-1, with 12 bases identical to TRBD1. V was clipped by 2 bases and J by 4 bases; unmatched bases: 12. This CDR3 contains 19 residues. In germline, CDR1 is MGHRA, CDR2 YSYEKL. CDR3 loop: CASSQLLGQGAREYNEQFF. The CDR3 DNA reads TGCGCCAGCAGCCAACTCTTGGGACAGGGGGCTAGGGAATACAATGAGCAGTTCTTC.

The CDR3 loop is CATSRETGGISTDTQYF. CDR3 DNA: TGTGCCACCAGCAGAGAAACAGGGGGCATAAGCACAGATACGCAGTATTTT. V gene TRBV15 combines with J gene TRBJ2-3; the match to TRBD1 covers 9 bases. The CDR3 is made up of 17 amino acids. Germline trimming cut 0 bases from V and 0 bases from J; bases unmatched to any gene: 4. The germline CDR1 and CDR2 sequences are LNHNV and YYDKDF (reference sequence).

This clone was seen only once. The V and J genes are TRBV5-1 and TRBJ1-5; D is possibly TRBD1 (5 bases). The V end lost 3 bases, the J end lost 7 bases, and 14 bases lay between the germline ends. This CDR3 has 14 amino acids. CDR1 and CDR2 from the germline V gene are SGHRS and YFSETQ. CDR3 in DNA: TGCGCCAGCAGCTGGGTGGGGGGTGGCCAGCCCCAGCATTTT. Translation gives CASSWVGGGQPQHF. The full variable domain, rest sourced from reference TRBV5-1 and TRBJ1-5, is KAGVTQTPRYLIKTRGQQVTLSCSPISGHRSVSWYQQTPGQGLQFLFEYFSETQRNKGNFPGRFSGRQFSNSRSEMNVSTLELGDSALYLCASSWVGGGQPQHFGDGTRLSIL.

J is TRBJ2-7 and V is TRBV12-3 or TRBV12-4; 8 bases fit TRBD1. The V and J ends lost 6 bases and 5 bases, in that order; junction bases with no gene match: 3. The CDR3 totals 12 residues. The CDR3 DNA sequence: TGTGCCAGCAGAGCAGGGGGCGACGAGCAGTACTTC. Translating gives CASRAGGDEQYF.

The chain uses TRBV27 and TRBJ2-1; TRBD2 aligns across 12 bases. The germline gives CDR1 MNHEY, CDR2 SMNVEV (reference sequence). The CDR3 has 18 amino acids. Unmatched junction bases numbered 22, after V lost 11 bases and J lost 8 bases. CDR3 region: CAQQETSGGSLKLDEQFF. CDR3 bases: TGTGCCCAGCAGGAAACTAGCGGGGGGTCGCTAAAGCTCGATGAGCAGTTCTTC.